This T cell receptor (beta chain) was found in a study of blood T cells in healthy people across ages. Next came a second PCR, run for roughly 7 to 12 cycles, which used a sample-barcoded 5' primer along with a J-beta primer mix. TCRdb re-analysed the 5' RACE reads in MiXCR, keeping a single row per CDR3 protein. The repertoire holds around 1,600,000 distinct CDR3 sequences, about 42% seen once, with roughly 3.7% in the top ten. Germline lookup yields CDR1 MRHNA and CDR2 SNTAGT. This CDR3 has 15 amino acids. The V gene end was trimmed by 3 bases and the J gene end by 4 bases; junction bases not matched to a gene: 6.

The sequence was obtained from a woman under 30 in good health. The V and J genes are TRBV6-4 and TRBJ2-3, with 8 bases lining up with TRBD2. The sample taken for sequencing was blood. CDR3 loop: CASSEEAGAPDTQYF. CDR3 nucleotide sequence: TGTGCCAGCAGTGAGGAAGCGGGAGCCCCAGATACGCAGTATTTT.